The 23 T cell receptor beta chains below come from one sample, sequenced in a study of CD8+ T cells in alopecia areata. RNA, once extracted, was reverse transcribed into cDNA for use as the sequencing template. Sequenced by immunoSEQ multiplex PCR; TCRdb stores in-frame clones only, minus some. The data hold roughly 180,000 clones, with 50% to 65% observed a single time. Treatment meaning: oral pan-JAK inhibitor, 5-10 mg twice daily. The sample here was CD8+ T cells sorted from blood, taken at week 24, from a patient treated with tofacitinib. These receptor sequences come from a human donor with alopecia areata.

This clone occurred a few times. CDR3 residues: CASRRQGGGETQYF. CDR3 sequence (DNA): TGTGCCAGTAGAAGACAGGGAGGAGGAGAGACCCAGTACTTC. This chain connects TRBV19 to TRBJ2-5; tentatively, D is TRBD1 (7 bases). CDR1 and CDR2 (germline): LNHDA, SQIVND (reference sequence). Deletions cut 6 bases from V and 4 bases from J, with 15 bases between. CDR3 length: 14 residues.

The chain employs TRBV9 and TRBJ1-1, with a weak D call TRBD1 (6 bases). V was trimmed by 4 bases and J by 5 bases, leaving 12 bases between them. Germline CDR1 reads SGDLS; CDR2 reads YYNGEE. The CDR3 runs 13 residues. CDR3 residues: CASSSWDITEAFF. CDR3 bases: TGTGCCAGCAGCTCCTGGGACATTACTGAAGCTTTCTTT.

This clone occurred a few times. The genes are TRBV7-6 and TRBJ2-1, with TRBD1 matching 8 bases. Germline CDR1 SGHVS, CDR2 FNYEAQ. Losses at the gene ends were 5 bases for V and 7 bases for J; bases not matched to a gene: 10. This CDR3 has 15 residues. The CDR3 here is CASSNDRGGVNEQFF. The CDR3 region has the DNA TGTGCCAGCAGCAACGACAGGGGTGGGGTGAATGAGCAGTTCTTC.

This clone was seen more than once but under ten times. This CDR3 is also generated by other DNA sequences in the sample. V usage is TRBV29-1 and J usage is TRBJ1-1; D remains unclear. The CDR3 has 11 amino acids. CDR1 SQVTM and CDR2 ANQGSEA come from the germline V gene. V was shortened by 4 bases and J by 0 bases, with 3 bases between the two germline ends. The DNA for the CDR3 is TGCAGCGTTGTATTGAACACTGAAGCTTTCTTT. Translating gives CSVVLNTEAFF.

This sequence joins TRBV6-5 and TRBJ1-2; D might be TRBD1 (6 bases). The CDR3 has 15 amino acids. Germline CDR1 MNHEY, CDR2 SVGAGI. Trimming shortened V by 0 bases and J by 2 bases, and 10 bases separated the two germline ends. CDR3 nucleotide sequence: TGTGCCAGCAGTTACTCGATGACAGGAAACTATGGCTACACCTTC. Translated: CASSYSMTGNYGYTF.

The rearrangement joins TRBV10-3 to TRBJ2-1; D call uncertain. The length of the CDR3 is 18 residues. The germline CDR1 and CDR2 sequences are ENHRY and SYGVKD. V was shortened by 3 bases and J by 4 bases, with 22 bases between the two germline ends. The CDR3 bases are TGTGCCATCAGTGAATCCCCTCGATTGGGGTTGGGGTACAATGAGCAGTTCTTC. This codes for CAISESPRLGLGYNEQFF.

V and J are TRBV4-3 and TRBJ2-1; D gene unclear. The germline CDR1 and CDR2 sequences are LGHNA and YSLEER. V lost 0 bases and J 9 bases, leaving 18 bases between the germline ends. The CDR3 covers 16 residues. CDR3 residues: CASSQDPPPSLGEQFF. CDR3 nucleotide sequence: TGCGCCAGCAGCCAAGATCCCCCGCCTTCATTGGGTGAGCAGTTCTTC.

This rearrangement joins TRBV6-1 to TRBJ2-1; a possible D gene is TRBD2 (7 bases). This CDR3 contains 15 residues. CDR1 and CDR2 (germline): MNHNS, SASEGT. With 3 bases removed from V and 3 bases from J, the gap between germline ends came to 12 bases. CDR3 residues: CASSDGGGYYNEQFF. Here the CDR3 DNA reads TGTGCCAGCAGTGACGGCGGGGGCTACTACAATGAGCAGTTCTTC.

CDR3 in amino acids: CASSLAHRNYGYTF. The CDR3 coding sequence is TGTGCCAGCAGCTTAGCGCACAGGAACTATGGCTACACCTTC. The chain recombines TRBV7-3 with TRBJ1-2; D is perhaps TRBD1 (5 bases). The germline CDR1 and CDR2 sequences are SGHTA and FQGTGA. V was cut by 2 bases and J by 2 bases, with 9 bases left in between. The CDR3 spans 14 residues.

The CDR3 here is CASSLEAGLWYEQFF. The CDR3 DNA follows: TGTGCCAGCAGCTTGGAGGCAGGCCTTTGGTATGAGCAGTTCTTC. The V call is TRBV5-6, the J call TRBJ2-1; D is unclear. The ends were cut back, 0 bases at V and 8 bases at J, with 15 bases in the middle. The CDR3 spans 15 residues. Germline V gene sequence: CDR1 SGHDT, CDR2 YYEEEE.

The chain carries TRBV27 and TRBJ2-7; D may match TRBD1 or TRBD2 (5 bases each). CDR3 length equals 15 residues. The V and J ends lost 7 bases and 3 bases respectively, with 19 bases between them. Germline loops: CDR1 MNHEY, CDR2 SMNVEV (reference sequence). The CDR3 spells CASNLNGTSVYEQYF. The CDR3 DNA sequence: TGTGCCAGCAACCTTAATGGGACCAGCGTCTACGAGCAGTACTTC.

The chain has TRBV6-4 and TRBJ1-5; no definite D call. CDR1 MRHNA and CDR2 SNTAGT come from the germline V gene. V gave up 2 bases and J gave up 3 bases, with 5 bases separating them. The CDR3 is 13 amino acids. The CDR3 reads CASSDGVNQPQHF. CDR3 sequence (DNA): TGTGCCAGCAGTGACGGGGTCAATCAGCCCCAGCATTTT.

This clone was seen a handful of times. V gene TRBV29-1 combines with J gene TRBJ2-5, with TRBD2 matching over 10 bases. Germline V lookup: CDR1 SQVTM, CDR2 ANQGSEA. V shed 4 bases, J shed 0 bases, and the junction held 5 bases outside the gene matches. The CDR3 contains 15 residues. CDR3 residues: CSVGETSGYQETQYF. In DNA form, the CDR3 reads TGCAGCGTTGGTGAGACTAGCGGGTACCAAGAGACCCAGTACTTC. Variable domain in full (rest from reference TRBV29-1 and TRBJ2-5): SAVISQKPSRDICQRGTSLTIQCQVDSQVTMMFWYRQQPGQSLTLIATANQGSEATYESGFVIDKFPISRPNLTFSTLTVSNMSPEDSSIYLCSVGETSGYQETQYFGPGTRLLVL.

The V and J genes are TRBV5-1 and TRBJ1-1, with D uncertain. This CDR3 spans 19 amino acids. V lost 2 bases and J lost 0, with 23 bases in between. Germline V gene lookup returns CDR1 SGHRS and CDR2 YFSETQ. CDR3 DNA: TGCGCCAGCAGCTTTACCGGCTACCCGAACGGAAACATGAACACTGAAGCTTTCTTT. Translation gives CASSFTGYPNGNMNTEAFF. Full variable domain (outside the CDR3, taken from reference TRBV5-1 and TRBJ1-1): KAGVTQTPRYLIKTRGQQVTLSCSPISGHRSVSWYQQTPGQGLQFLFEYFSETQRNKGNFPGRFSGRQFSNSRSEMNVSTLELGDSALYLCASSFTGYPNGNMNTEAFFGQGTRLTVV.

Here the CDR3 DNA reads TGCAGCGTGCCCAAAGGAGGGCATGGCTACACCTTC. Translation gives CSVPKGGHGYTF. The chain has TRBV29-1 and TRBJ1-2, with D uncertain. CDR1 is SQVTM, CDR2 ANQGSEA, per germline. CDR3 length: 12 residues. Deletions cut 6 bases from V and 6 bases from J, with 14 bases between.

The gene calls are TRBV11-2 and TRBJ1-5; D not resolved. V lost 5 bases and J 5 bases, leaving 10 bases between the germline ends. This CDR3 is built from 13 residues. The germline V gene has CDR1 SGHAT and CDR2 FQNNGV. The CDR3 loop is CASSPETDQPQHF. The CDR3 coding sequence is TGTGCCAGCAGCCCCGAAACCGATCAGCCCCAGCATTTT.

In its sample, this clone was seen a few times. The chain links TRBV4-3 to TRBJ2-2; unclear D gene. V shed 0 bases and J shed 7 bases, with 15 bases lying between them. The CDR3 contains 16 residues. Germline V CDR1 and CDR2: LGHNA, YSLEER. The CDR3 DNA reads as TGCGCCAGCAGCCAAGATCGCGCCCTTTTTAACGGGGAGCTGTTTTTT. Translating it yields CASSQDRALFNGELFF.

The CDR3 sequence: CASSPPSSTHETQYF. The CDR3 DNA reads as TGTGCCAGCTCACCACCGTCTAGCACTCACGAGACCCAGTACTTC. The chain uses TRBV18 and TRBJ2-5, with D tentatively TRBD2 (5 bases). V lost 0 bases and J lost 5, with 13 bases in between. The V gene's germline CDR1 is KGHSH and CDR2 LQKENI. This CDR3 comprises 15 residues.

The J gene is TRBJ1-1, the V gene TRBV29-1, with 10 bases aligning to TRBD1. CDR1 is SQVTM and CDR2 is ANQGSEA in the germline V gene. Germline trimming cut 3 bases from V and 4 bases from J; bases unmatched to any gene: 2. The CDR3 sequence is 13 residues long. This CDR3 reads CSVDRTGGTEAFF. Written as DNA, the CDR3 is TGCAGCGTTGACAGGACAGGGGGCACTGAAGCTTTCTTT. Full variable domain (remainder filled in from reference TRBV29-1 and TRBJ1-1): SAVISQKPSRDICQRGTSLTIQCQVDSQVTMMFWYRQQPGQSLTLIATANQGSEATYESGFVIDKFPISRPNLTFSTLTVSNMSPEDSSIYLCSVDRTGGTEAFFGQGTRLTVV.

The rearrangement uses TRBV25-1 and TRBJ1-1, with no clear D. CDR3 length equals 14 residues. Germline CDR1 MGHDK, CDR2 SYGVNS. The germline V and J ends were trimmed by 7 bases and 4 bases, with 16 bases remaining between them. The CDR3 loop is CASIGPSIGTEAFF. CDR3 DNA: TGTGCCAGCATAGGGCCTTCCATTGGCACTGAAGCTTTCTTT.

V gene TRBV7-3 combines with J gene TRBJ2-7; TRBD2 matches 8 bases. Germline V gene lookup returns CDR1 SGHTA and CDR2 FQGTGA. Trimming took 1 base from V and 5 from J; bases not matched to a gene: 10. The CDR3 is 16 residues long. Written as DNA, the CDR3 is TGTGCCAGCAGCTTAAGGTGTTGGAGCGGGGGTGACGAGCAGTACTTC. Amino acids: CASSLRCWSGGDEQYF.

The V gene is TRBV9, the J gene TRBJ2-1; TRBD2 aligns across 13 bases. The germline V gene encodes CDR1 SGDLS and CDR2 YYNGEE. Trimming cost V 3 bases and J 4 bases; bases outside gene matches: 4. The CDR3 length is 16 residues. The CDR3 DNA reads as TGTGCCAGCAGCGAGACTAGCGGGGGGTCATACAATGAGCAGTTCTTC. It yields the protein CASSETSGGSYNEQFF.

The chain recombines TRBV4-3 with TRBJ1-1; D unresolved. Germline values: CDR1 LGHNA, CDR2 YSLEER. The V end lost 1 base, the J end lost 6 bases, and 12 bases lay between the germline ends. This CDR3 region has 14 residues. CDR3 sequence (DNA): TGCGCCAGCAGCCAAGGCCGGGCTACGGCTGAAGCTTTCTTT. This codes for CASSQGRATAEAFF.